A selection of T cell receptor beta chains follows, all from one sample in a study of blood T cell repertoires in COVID-19. Method: immunoSEQ multiplex PCR; TCRdb's copy keeps in-frame clones and lacks some. The table has hundreds of thousands of clones, around 89% seen once. The sample taken for sequencing was peripheral blood. The receptors come from a woman aged 25-40 years with acute or convalescent COVID-19. Each CDR3 is given with its conserved first and last residue. Fields, in order: V gene, J gene, D gene, clone size, CDR3 DNA, CDR3 protein. D genes are given only for firm matches. Rows give clone size only sometimes, using once, few, many, or a class for an expanded clone.

TRBV12-3/TRBV12-4,TRBJ1-5,.,once,TGTGCCAGCAGCCCGGGGAGCAATCAGCCCCAGCATTTT,CASSPGSNQPQHF
TRBV7-6,TRBJ1-3,.,.,TGTGCCAGCAGCTTAGAGGTTCAGGGTTCCGTCACTGGAAACACCATATATTTT,CASSLEVQGSVTGNTIYF
TRBV19,TRBJ1-1,.,.,TGTGCCAGTAGTATAGGGACTACTGAAGCTTTCTTT,CASSIGTTEAFF
TRBV9,TRBJ1-2,TRBD1,.,TGTGCCAGCAGCGTAGCCAAGGACAGGGACTATGGCTACACCTTC,CASSVAKDRDYGYTF
TRBV7-9,TRBJ2-7,.,.,TGTGCCAGCCGTACAGGAGCCTACGAGCAGTACTTC,CASRTGAYEQYF
TRBV6-5,TRBJ1-6,.,.,TGTGCCAGCAGTCTACAGGGTTCTAATTCACCCCTCCACTTT,CASSLQGSNSPLHF
TRBV11-2,TRBJ2-5,TRBD1,.,TGTGCCAGCAGCTCAACGACAGGGATGGGTGGTGAGACCCAGTACTTC,CASSSTTGMGGETQYF
TRBV11-2,TRBJ2-5,.,.,TGTGCCAGCAGCTCCCTGGAGACCCAAGAGACCCAGTACTTC,CASSSLETQETQYF
TRBV29-1,TRBJ1-2,.,.,TGCAGCGTTGGAGGGGGGGCCGACTTAAACTATGGCTACACCTTC,CSVGGGADLNYGYTF
TRBV11-2,TRBJ2-3,TRBD2,.,TGTGCCAGCAGCTTAGTCGGGACTAGCGGCACAGATACGCAGTATTTT,CASSLVGTSGTDTQYF
TRBV9,TRBJ2-1,.,once,TGTGCCAGCAGCGTAGCGTCGGGAAGCTCCAATGAGCAGTTCTTC,CASSVASGSSNEQFF
TRBV30,TRBJ1-3,TRBD1,.,TGTGCCTGGAGTTCCGGGACAGAAGGAAACACCATATATTTT,CAWSSGTEGNTIYF
TRBV5-1,TRBJ2-2,TRBD2,.,TGCGCCAGCAGCACAATAGCGGGGGGAACCGGGGAGCTGTTTTTT,CASSTIAGGTGELFF
TRBV7-3,TRBJ1-2,TRBD1,.,TGTGCCAGCAGCCAGGACAGGTCGTTGGGCTACACCTTC,CASSQDRSLGYTF
TRBV28,TRBJ2-7,TRBD1,.,TGTGCCAGCCAACCGGGACAGAGCTACGAGCAGTACTTC,CASQPGQSYEQYF
TRBV11-1,TRBJ2-3,TRBD2,.,TGTGCCAGCAGTTTTGGTAGCGGGCTAACAGATACGCAGTATTTT,CASSFGSGLTDTQYF
TRBV7-3,TRBJ2-7,TRBD1,.,TGTGCCAGCAGCTTAATAGGGACAGGGGTTTCCGAGCAGTACTTC,CASSLIGTGVSEQYF
TRBV7-2,TRBJ2-1,.,.,TGTGCCAGCAGCTTCGCGGGGCCGAGTACGAATGAGCAGTTCTTC,CASSFAGPSTNEQFF
TRBV7-9,TRBJ1-1,.,.,TGTGCCAGCAGCTTAGAAGGGGCCTACACTGAAGCTTTCTTT,CASSLEGAYTEAFF
TRBV28,TRBJ1-5,.,once,TGTGCCAGCAGTCGTAGAAAGAATCAGCCCCAGCATTTT,CASSRRKNQPQHF
TRBV5-5,TRBJ2-7,TRBD1,.,TGTGCCAGCAGCATCACAGGGGGCCGCTACGAGCAGTACTTC,CASSITGGRYEQYF
TRBV6-5,TRBJ1-2,TRBD1,once,TGTGCCAGCAGCACCCCGGGCAGGGGGCGGCTCACCTTC,CASSTPGRGRLTF
TRBV27,TRBJ2-2,.,.,TGTGCCAGCAGCCTCCAGGGGGGGGAGCTGTTTTTT,CASSLQGGELFF
TRBV2,TRBJ2-7,.,.,TGTGCCAGCATCGGGACAAGTACCTACGAGCAGTACTTC,CASIGTSTYEQYF
TRBV13,TRBJ1-2,.,few,TGTGCCAGCAGCTCTACAGGGAAACTAAGCTATGGCTACACCTTC,CASSSTGKLSYGYTF
TRBV11-2,TRBJ1-1,TRBD1,.,TGTGCCAGCAGCCCTTGGAGGGACAGGAACACTGAAGCTTTCTTT,CASSPWRDRNTEAFF
TRBV28,TRBJ1-2,TRBD1,.,TGTGCCAGCAGTAAAGGGGGCTACGACTATGGCTACACCTTC,CASSKGGYDYGYTF
TRBV6-5,TRBJ1-2,TRBD1,.,TGTGCCAGCAGTTACTCGACAGGGAATGGCTACACCTTC,CASSYSTGNGYTF
TRBV24-1,TRBJ1-5,.,.,TGTGCCACCAGTGATCAGGGAGCGGGTCAGCCCCAGCATTTT,CATSDQGAGQPQHF
TRBV4-2,TRBJ1-2,.,.,TGTGCCAGCAGCCAAGATGAAAGGCAGGGGCAGGGACATGGCTACACCTTC,CASSQDERQGQGHGYTF
TRBV4-1,TRBJ2-1,.,.,TGCGCCAGCAGCACTCGAGCCCAATTCTCCTACAATGAGCAGTTCTTC,CASSTRAQFSYNEQFF
TRBV11-1,TRBJ1-3,TRBD1,once,TGTGCCAGCAGGAGGGACAGCAGAAACACCATATATTTT,CASRRDSRNTIYF
TRBV5-1,TRBJ1-1,.,.,TGCGCCAGCAGTGTATCCCCGGACAGTTTGGCTTTCTTT,CASSVSPDSLAFF
TRBV5-6,TRBJ2-7,.,.,TGTGCCAGCAGCCCAGACAGTACCTACGAGCAGTACTTC,CASSPDSTYEQYF
TRBV4-2,TRBJ2-2,TRBD2,.,TGTGCCAGCAGCCTAAGGGGGCTAGCGGGGGGAACCGGGGAGCTGTTTTTT,CASSLRGLAGGTGELFF
TRBV6-2/TRBV6-3,TRBJ2-7,.,.,TGTGCCAGCAGTCCGTCCTACGAGCAGTACTTC,CASSPSYEQYF
TRBV5-1,TRBJ2-7,.,.,TGCGCCAGCAGCTCCCTCGTTACCTACGAGCAGTACTTC,CASSSLVTYEQYF
TRBV28,TRBJ1-1,.,.,TGTGCCAGCAGTCCTACCGGGGGCACTGAAGCTTTCTTT,CASSPTGGTEAFF
TRBV10-3,TRBJ2-3,TRBD2,.,TGTGCCAGCCGGGGGGTTGCGACAGATACGCAGTATTTT,CASRGVATDTQYF
TRBV12-3/TRBV12-4,TRBJ1-1,.,.,TGTGCCACCAAAGGACAGATGAACACTGAAGCTTTCTTT,CATKGQMNTEAFF
TRBV7-9,TRBJ2-2,.,few,TGTGCCAGCAGCACTACATCGGGCGGGGAGCTGTTTTTT,CASSTTSGGELFF
TRBV27,TRBJ1-1,.,.,TGTGCCAGCAGTTTTCTAGTTTTCCCCGACCTGAACACTGAAGCTTTCTTT,CASSFLVFPDLNTEAFF
TRBV12-3/TRBV12-4,TRBJ2-3,.,.,TGTGCCAGCAGTTTACACGGGGGGCAGTATTTT,CASSLHGGQYF
TRBV5-1,TRBJ1-1,.,.,TGCGCCAGCAGCTTGGTAGTGGGACATTACACTGAAGCTTTCTTT,CASSLVVGHYTEAFF
TRBV4-2,TRBJ1-3,.,.,TGTGCCAGCAGCCTCCGACGGACAGCTAGCTCTGGAAACACCATATATTTT,CASSLRRTASSGNTIYF
TRBV6-5,TRBJ2-4,TRBD1,.,TGTGCCCGCGAGACAGGGGGGAATAACATTCAGTACTTC,CARETGGNNIQYF
TRBV30,TRBJ2-1,.,.,TGTGCCTGGAGCGCCGGGAACGACAATGAGCAGTTCTTC,CAWSAGNDNEQFF
TRBV19,TRBJ2-5,TRBD2,.,TGTGCCAGTAGTATGGTTCCGCGGGGGTCGGGAGAGACCCAGTACTTC,CASSMVPRGSGETQYF
TRBV15,TRBJ2-1,.,.,TGTGCCACCAGCAGGGGACACGAGGGCTCCTACAATGAGCAGTTCTTC,CATSRGHEGSYNEQFF
TRBV10-3,TRBJ2-7,TRBD2,.,TGTGCCATCAGTGACCCAAGCGGGGGGTACGAGCAGTACTTC,CAISDPSGGYEQYF
TRBV6-2/TRBV6-3,TRBJ2-7,TRBD2,.,TGTGCCAGCAGTTACCACCCACTAGCGGGGGGGCGCTGGACCTACCACGAGCAGTACTTC,CASSYHPLAGGRWTYHEQYF
TRBV28,TRBJ2-7,TRBD2,.,TGTGCCAGCAGTCCCCGGGGGGGGGCCTACGAGCAGTACTTC,CASSPRGGAYEQYF
TRBV2,TRBJ2-7,.,.,TGTGCCAGCAGCTGGGAGGGGGCCTACGAGCAGTACTTC,CASSWEGAYEQYF
TRBV5-5,TRBJ1-3,.,once,TGTGCCAGCAGCTTGTCCGCAGGGGTAGGAAACACCATATATTTT,CASSLSAGVGNTIYF
TRBV18,TRBJ2-3,.,.,TGTGCCAGCTCACCGAACCTAAGCACAGATACGCAGTATTTT,CASSPNLSTDTQYF
TRBV5-1,TRBJ2-1,.,.,TGCGCCAGCAGCTTAACCGGGGAGTCCTCCTACAATGAGCAGTTCTTC,CASSLTGESSYNEQFF
TRBV9,TRBJ1-6,.,.,TGTGCCAGCAGCGTAGACCCGGGGGGCTTTAAAATGAGCTCCTATAATTCACCCCTCCACTTT,CASSVDPGGFKMSSYNSPLHF
TRBV24-1,TRBJ2-2,.,.,TGTGCCACCACAGGGGACACCGGGGAGCTGTTTTTT,CATTGDTGELFF
TRBV3-1/TRBV3-2,TRBJ2-5,TRBD2,.,TGTGCCAGCAGCACCACCGTAGCGGGGGGGTTGGAGACCCAGTACTTC,CASSTTVAGGLETQYF